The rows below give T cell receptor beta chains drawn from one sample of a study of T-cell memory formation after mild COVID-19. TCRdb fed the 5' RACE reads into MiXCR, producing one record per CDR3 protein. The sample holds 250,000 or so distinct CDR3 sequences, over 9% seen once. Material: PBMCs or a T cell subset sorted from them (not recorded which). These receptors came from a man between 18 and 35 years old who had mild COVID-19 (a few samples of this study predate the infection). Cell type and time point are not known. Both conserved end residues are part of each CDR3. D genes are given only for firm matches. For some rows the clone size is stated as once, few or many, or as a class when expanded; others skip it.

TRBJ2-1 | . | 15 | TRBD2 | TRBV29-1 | TGCAGCGTTGATGGAGCTAGCGGGGGCTACAATGAGCAGTTCTTC | CSVDGASGGYNEQFF
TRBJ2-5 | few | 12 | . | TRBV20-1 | TGCAGTGCTAGAAAGGGTCGGGAGACCCAGTACTTC | CSARKGRETQYF
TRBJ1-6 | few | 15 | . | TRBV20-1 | TGCAGTGGCACGCCGGTTAGGGGAGAAAATTCACCCCTCCACTTT | CSGTPVRGENSPLHF
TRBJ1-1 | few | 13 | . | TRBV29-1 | TGCAGCGTTGAAGATAGGCGGGTTGATGGAGCTTTCTTT | CSVEDRRVDGAFF
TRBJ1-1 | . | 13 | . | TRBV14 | TGTGCCAGCAGCCATAAATTGAACACTGAAGCTTTCTTT | CASSHKLNTEAFF
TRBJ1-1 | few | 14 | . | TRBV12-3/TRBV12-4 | TGTGCCAGCAGCCCCAGACGGGTCAACACTGAAGCTTTCTTT | CASSPRRVNTEAFF
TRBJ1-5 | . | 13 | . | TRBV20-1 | TGCAGTGCCGGAAGGGACCGCAATCAGCCCCAGCATTTT | CSAGRDRNQPQHF
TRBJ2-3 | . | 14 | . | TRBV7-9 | TGTGCCAGCAGCTTAGGCAGGGGTCCAGATACGCAGTATTTT | CASSLGRGPDTQYF
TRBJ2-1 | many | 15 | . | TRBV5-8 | TGTGCCAGCAGCTTCTTGAGGGGGGGCCTCAATGAGCAGTTCTTC | CASSFLRGGLNEQFF
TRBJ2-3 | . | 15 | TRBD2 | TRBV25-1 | TGTGCCAGCAGCCCACTAGCGGGAAGCACAGATACGCAGTATTTT | CASSPLAGSTDTQYF
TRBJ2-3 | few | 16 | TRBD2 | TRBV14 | TGTGCCAGCAGCCCGGGACTAGCGCTCAGCACAGATACGCAGTATTTT | CASSPGLALSTDTQYF
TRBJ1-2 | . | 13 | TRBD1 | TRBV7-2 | TGTGCCAGCATCGCTACAGGGGGCACAGGCTACACCTTC | CASIATGGTGYTF
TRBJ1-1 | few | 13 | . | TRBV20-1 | TGCAGTGCTAGAGATGGTAGGGCGGGTGAAGCTTTCTTT | CSARDGRAGEAFF
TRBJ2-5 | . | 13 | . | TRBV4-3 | TGCGCCAGCAGCCAAGTTTCGAGCGGGACCCAGTACTTC | CASSQVSSGTQYF
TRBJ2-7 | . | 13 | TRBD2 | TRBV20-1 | TGCAGTGCTAGGCGGGGGGGGACCTACGAGCAGTACTTC | CSARRGGTYEQYF
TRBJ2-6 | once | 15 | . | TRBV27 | TGTGCCAGCAGTTTCAAGGCAGGTGGGGCCAACGTCCTGACTTTC | CASSFKAGGANVLTF
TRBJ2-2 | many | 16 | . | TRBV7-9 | TGTGCCAGCAGGGCTCCGAGGAGAGGGGACACCGGGGAGCTGTTTTTT | CASRAPRRGDTGELFF
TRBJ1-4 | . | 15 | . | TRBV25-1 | TGTGCCAGCAGTGATTCCAGGGTGGGGGATGAAAAACTGTTTTTT | CASSDSRVGDEKLFF
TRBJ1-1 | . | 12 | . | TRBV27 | TGTGCCAGCAGAAAGACGAACACTGAAGCTTTCTTT | CASRKTNTEAFF
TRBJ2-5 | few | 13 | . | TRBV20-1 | TGCAGTGGAGGAGTAGGGAGACAAGAGACCCAGTACTTC | CSGGVGRQETQYF
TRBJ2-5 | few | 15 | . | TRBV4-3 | TGCGCCAGCAGCCAAGATTTGGACGACCAAGAGACCCAGTACTTC | CASSQDLDDQETQYF
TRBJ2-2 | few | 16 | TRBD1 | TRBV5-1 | TGCGCCAGCAGCCGGACAGGGGGCGAAGACACCGGGGAGCTGTTTTTT | CASSRTGGEDTGELFF
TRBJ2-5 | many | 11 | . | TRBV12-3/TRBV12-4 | TGTGCCAGCGAGGGTAGAGAGACCCAGTACTTC | CASEGRETQYF
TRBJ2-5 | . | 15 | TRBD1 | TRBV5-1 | TGCGCCAGCAGCGTACGCCCAGAGGGGGCAGAGACCCAGTACTTC | CASSVRPEGAETQYF
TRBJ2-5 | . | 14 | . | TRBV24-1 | TGTGCCACCAGTGATTCTAACATCGAAGGGACCCAGTACTTC | CATSDSNIEGTQYF
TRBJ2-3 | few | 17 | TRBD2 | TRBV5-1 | TGCGCCAGCAGCTTGGCTCCTACTAGCGGGGGGGCAGATACGCAGTATTTT | CASSLAPTSGGADTQYF
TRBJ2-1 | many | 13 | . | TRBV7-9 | TGTGCCAGCAGTCCGGAGGGGTACAATGAGCAGTTCTTC | CASSPEGYNEQFF
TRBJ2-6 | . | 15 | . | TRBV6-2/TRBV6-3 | TGTGCCAGCACCGGGAGTGCCTCTGGGGCCAACGTCCTGACTTTC | CASTGSASGANVLTF
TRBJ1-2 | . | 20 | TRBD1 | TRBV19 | TGTGCCAGTAGTATAGACCCCGGGACAGGGGAAGGACTCCCCAACTATGGCTACACCTTC | CASSIDPGTGEGLPNYGYTF
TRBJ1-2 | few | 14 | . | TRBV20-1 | TGCAGTGCATCCGGTGGGGGGGCCGCCTATGGCTACACCTTC | CSASGGGAAYGYTF
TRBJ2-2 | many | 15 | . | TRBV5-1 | TGCGCCAGCAGCTTGGTAAAGGGAGGTGCCGGGGAGCTGTTTTTT | CASSLVKGGAGELFF
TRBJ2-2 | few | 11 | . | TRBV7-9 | TGTGCCACCTCCCTCACCGGGGAGCTGTTTTTT | CATSLTGELFF
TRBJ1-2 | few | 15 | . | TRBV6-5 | TGTGCCAGCAGACGGGAGCACAGGGAGAACTATGGCTACACCTTC | CASRREHRENYGYTF
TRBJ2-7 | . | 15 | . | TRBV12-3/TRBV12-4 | TGTGCCAGCAGTTTGGGCAGCAGACTCTCCTACGAGCAGTACTTC | CASSLGSRLSYEQYF
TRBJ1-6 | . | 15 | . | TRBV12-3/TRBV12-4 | TGTGCCAGCAGCCCCCCGACAGGTCATAATTCACCCCTCCACTTT | CASSPPTGHNSPLHF
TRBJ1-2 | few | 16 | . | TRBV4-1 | TGCGCCAGCAGCCAAGATGGGAGGGAACTCAGCTATGGCTACACCTTC | CASSQDGRELSYGYTF
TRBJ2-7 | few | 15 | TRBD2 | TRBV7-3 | TGTGCCAGCAGCTACAGGGGACTAGCAAACGACGAGCAGTACTTC | CASSYRGLANDEQYF
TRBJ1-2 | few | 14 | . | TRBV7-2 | TGTGCCAGCACCCAGGGGACTGCTAACTATGGCTACACCTTC | CASTQGTANYGYTF
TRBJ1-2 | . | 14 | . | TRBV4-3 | TGCGCCAGCAGCCAAGAGCAGGGAGACTATGGCTACACCTTC | CASSQEQGDYGYTF
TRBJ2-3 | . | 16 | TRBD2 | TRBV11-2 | TGTGCCAGCAGCTCGGGACTAGCGGTTACCACAGATACGCAGTATTTT | CASSSGLAVTTDTQYF
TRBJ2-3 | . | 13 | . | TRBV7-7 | TGTGCTAGCAGCTTAGGGAGGGGGAATACGCAGTATTTT | CASSLGRGNTQYF